These 28 T cell receptor beta chains were all obtained from the same sample, sequenced in a study of T cell responses to AZD1222 COVID-19 vaccine. The table came from immunoSEQ multiplex PCR; TCRdb's copy has only in-frame clones and leaves some out. The repertoire has roughly 180,000 clones, around 95% of them found once; the top ten carry around 0.66%. The sequencing used peripheral blood, collected on day 0 of AZD1222 vaccination. All receptors come from an adult in good health.

The rearrangement links TRBV5-1 to TRBJ1-1; tentatively, D is TRBD1 (5 bases). Trimming took 4 bases from V and 1 from J, leaving 17 bases between them. The CDR3 length is 16 residues. Germline V CDR1 and CDR2: SGHRS, YFSETQ. CDR3 nucleotides: TGCGCCAGCAGCCTGGAAGGTGGCGGGACGAACACTGAAGCTTTCTTT. Its protein product is CASSLEGGGTNTEAFF.

This clone has just one count. The chain carries TRBV5-5 and TRBJ2-1; D may correspond to TRBD1 or TRBD2 (5 bases each). V dropped 1 base and J dropped 8 bases, with 13 bases sitting between them. CDR3 length: 14 amino acids. Germline assignment: CDR1 SGHKS and CDR2 YYEKEE (reference sequence). The CDR3 DNA reads TGTGCCAGCAGCTTGAGAGGGGTGCGTGATGAGCAGTTCTTC. It specifies CASSLRGVRDEQFF.

The genes are TRBV7-3 and TRBJ2-1; tentative D call: TRBD1 (7 bases). Trimming pared 3 bases from V and 7 bases from J, leaving 13 bases between. Per germline, CDR1 SGHTA and CDR2 FQGTGA. The CDR3 contains 14 residues. Here the CDR3 DNA reads TGTGCCAGCAGCTTGGCAGGGGGGAAGAATGAGCAGTTCTTC. Its protein product is CASSLAGGKNEQFF. Based on the CDR3 plus reference TRBV7-3 and TRBJ2-1, the full variable domain is GAGVSQTPSNKVTEKGKYVELRCDPISGHTALYWYRQSLGQGPEFLIYFQGTGAADDSGLPNDRFFAVRPEGSVSTLKIQRTERGDSAVYLCASSLAGGKNEQFFGPGTRLTVL.

The chain has TRBV11-2 and TRBJ2-7, with D possibly TRBD1 on 5 matching bases. V lost 5 bases, J lost 4 bases, and 15 bases lay in between. From germline, CDR1 is SGHAT and CDR2 FQNNGV. This CDR3 region has 14 residues. The CDR3 protein is CASSLQAGQYEQYF. In DNA form, the CDR3 reads TGTGCCAGCAGCCTGCAGGCTGGACAATACGAGCAGTACTTC.

The chain joins TRBV7-9 to TRBJ2-1; D is unclear. Trimming cost V 7 bases and J 5 bases, with 12 bases left between them. CDR1 SEHNR and CDR2 FQNEAQ come from the germline V gene (reference sequence). The CDR3 has 13 residues. The CDR3 DNA reads as TGTGCCAGCATCGCGCCGGTTCACAATGAGCAGTTCTTC. The encoded protein is CASIAPVHNEQFF.

The chain joins TRBV7-8 to TRBJ1-6, with D uncertain. The CDR3 is made up of 13 amino acids. Germline CDR1 and CDR2: SGHVS and FQNEAQ. V lost 5 bases to trimming and J lost 6 bases, with 8 bases between them. Here the CDR3 reads CASSGRINSPLHF. The DNA for the CDR3 is TGTGCCAGCAGCGGACGGATTAATTCACCCCTCCACTTT.

The chain has TRBV6-6 and TRBJ1-1; 7 bases align to TRBD1. J was trimmed by 0 bases and V by 6 bases; bases with no gene match: 10. Germline-derived CDR1 and CDR2 are MNHNY and SVGAGI (reference sequence). The CDR3 is 16 amino acids. The CDR3 DNA sequence: TGTGCCAGCAGAGACCGACAGGGAAAAGTGAACACTGAAGCTTTCTTT. It yields the protein CASRDRQGKVNTEAFF.

The rearrangement links TRBV5-1 to TRBJ2-1; perhaps TRBD2 as D (6 bases). The CDR3 consists of 17 residues. Germline CDR1 is SGHRS and CDR2 is YFSETQ. Trimming removed 0 bases from V and 0 bases from J, with 13 bases in between. The CDR3 DNA is TGCGCCAGCAGCTTGGAATCGGGAGTGAGCTCCTACAATGAGCAGTTCTTC. Protein sequence: CASSLESGVSSYNEQFF. Drawing the rest from reference TRBV5-1 and TRBJ2-1, the complete variable domain is KAGVTQTPRYLIKTRGQQVTLSCSPISGHRSVSWYQQTPGQGLQFLFEYFSETQRNKGNFPGRFSGRQFSNSRSEMNVSTLELGDSALYLCASSLESGVSSYNEQFFGPGTRLTVL.

This chain uses TRBV4-1 with TRBJ2-7; 7 nucleotides agree with TRBD2. J lost 4 bases, V lost 1 base, and 4 bases had no gene match. This CDR3 has 14 residues. CDR1 and CDR2 (germline): MGHRA, YSYEKL. DNA of the CDR3: TGCGCCAGCAGCCAAGGGGAGGGCCCTTACGAGCAGTACTTC. Its protein is CASSQGEGPYEQYF.

Written as DNA, the CDR3 is TGTGCCAGCAGCTTAGTACTAGCGGGACACGAGCAGTACTTC. It codes for CASSLVLAGHEQYF. The V gene is TRBV7-9, the J gene TRBJ2-7; 10 bases fit TRBD2. This CDR3 comprises 14 residues. Looked up from germline, CDR1 is SEHNR and CDR2 is FQNEAQ (reference sequence). V shed 1 base, J shed 5 bases, and the junction held 2 bases outside the gene matches.

The chain links TRBV11-3 to TRBJ2-2; D gene ambiguous. Looked up from germline, CDR1 is SGHNT and CDR2 is YENEEA. There are 15 residues in the CDR3. Trimming took 5 bases from V and 4 from J, leaving 14 bases between them. The CDR3 loop reads CASSPTVGRTGELFF. CDR3 coding DNA: TGTGCCAGCAGCCCCACGGTAGGGCGCACCGGGGAGCTGTTTTTT.

The J gene is TRBJ1-3, the V gene TRBV10-3, with a weak D call TRBD1 (5 bases). There are 13 residues in the CDR3. Trimming took 5 bases from V and 8 from J, leaving 13 bases between them. The germline CDR1 and CDR2 sequences are ENHRY and SYGVKD. CDR3 DNA: TGTGCCATCAGTCCGTCCGGGGGAGACACCATATATTTT. It is translated as CAISPSGGDTIYF.

This sequence joins TRBV28 and TRBJ2-3, with D possibly TRBD1 on 6 matching bases. Germline V gives CDR1 MDHEN, CDR2 SYDVKM. The CDR3 totals 14 residues. Trimming cost V 8 bases and J 1 base, with 13 bases left between them. Written as DNA, the CDR3 is TGTGCCAGCTGGCCAGGGGCCCGCACAGATACGCAGTATTTT. Encoded protein: CASWPGARTDTQYF. Combining the CDR3 with reference TRBV28 and TRBJ2-3 gives the whole variable domain DVKVTQSSRYLVKRTGEKVFLECVQDMDHENMFWYRQDPGLGLRLIYFSYDVKMKEKGDIPEGYSVSREKKERFSLILESASTNQTSMYLCASWPGARTDTQYFGPGTRLTVL.

The V and J genes are TRBV19 and TRBJ1-3; no firm D call. The CDR3 is 19 amino acids. V lost 2 bases and J lost 0, with 20 bases in between. The germline V gene encodes CDR1 LNHDA and CDR2 SQIVND (reference sequence). DNA for the CDR3: TGTGCCAGTAGTATAAGTCAGCTCCTGGATCCTTACTCTGGAAACACCATATATTTT. This gives the protein CASSISQLLDPYSGNTIYF.

This clone has only one observation. The V call is TRBV27, the J call TRBJ2-1; D is uncertain. Per the germline V gene, CDR1 is MNHEY and CDR2 is SMNVEV (reference sequence). V dropped 1 base and J dropped 3 bases, with 7 bases sitting between them. This CDR3 contains 14 residues. The CDR3, as DNA: TGTGCCAGCAGTTTATATGCTCTCTACAATGAGCAGTTCTTC. Amino acids: CASSLYALYNEQFF.

V usage is TRBV4-1 and J usage is TRBJ2-4, with D perhaps matching TRBD1 or TRBD2 (6 bases each). The CDR3 has 17 amino acids. Trimming left V 1 base short and J 2 bases short, with 15 bases between. Germline CDR1 MGHRA, CDR2 YSYEKL. CDR3 protein: CASSQGWGALTKNIQYF. CDR3 bases: TGCGCCAGCAGCCAAGGTTGGGGGGCCCTAACCAAAAACATTCAGTACTTC.

The chain employs TRBV2 and TRBJ1-1; the D gene is possibly TRBD1 (5 bases). The V end lost 6 bases, the J end lost 8 bases, and 10 bases lay between the germline ends. This CDR3 has 11 residues. Per germline, CDR1 SNHLY and CDR2 FYNNEI. The CDR3 region is CASRGYREAFF. The CDR3 coding sequence is TGTGCCAGCAGGGGATACAGGGAAGCTTTCTTT.

The V call is TRBV11-2, the J call TRBJ2-2; D is undetermined. CDR3 length: 12 residues. The V and J ends lost 5 bases and 5 bases respectively, with 6 bases between them. CDR1 and CDR2 (germline): SGHAT, FQNNGV. As DNA, the CDR3 is TGTGCCAGCAGCCTCATAACCGGGGAGCTGTTTTTT. This translates into CASSLITGELFF.

This clone has more than one count but fewer than ten. The V and J genes are TRBV30 and TRBJ1-2; TRBD1 agrees at 10 bases. Per germline, CDR1 GTSNPN and CDR2 SVGIG (reference sequence). J gave up 7 bases and V 5 bases, and 1 base lay outside the gene matches. The CDR3 extends over 11 amino acids. CDR3 in DNA: TGTGCCTGGTGGGACAGGGGTGGCTACACCTTC. Protein sequence: CAWWDRGGYTF. Filled out from reference TRBV30 and TRBJ1-2, the complete variable domain reads SQTIHQWPATLVQPVGSPLSLECTVEGTSNPNLYWYRQAAGRGLQLLFYSVGIGQISSEVPQNLSASRPQDRQFILSSKKLLLSDSGFYLCAWWDRGGYTFGSGTRLTVV.

In this sample, this clone turned up once. As DNA, the CDR3 is TGTGCCAGCAGCCCACGGACAGGGCCTTACGAGCAGTACTTC. It specifies CASSPRTGPYEQYF. The rearrangement uses TRBV13 and TRBJ2-7; 8 bases fit TRBD1. Germline values: CDR1 PRHDT, CDR2 FYEKMQ (reference sequence). This CDR3 has 14 residues. V trimming: 5 bases; J trimming: 4 bases; junction bases outside the gene matches: 7.

The chain employs TRBV24-1 and TRBJ2-1; D not certain. V was shortened by 4 bases and J by 6 bases, with 12 bases between the two germline ends. This CDR3 is built from 14 residues. CDR1 is KGHDR, CDR2 SFDVKD, per germline. CDR3 coding DNA: TGTGCCACCAGTGACCGACGATACGCCAATGAGCAGTTCTTC. Protein sequence: CATSDRRYANEQFF.

The V and J genes are TRBV20-1 and TRBJ2-7, with D unclear. This CDR3 comprises 11 residues. Germline assignment: CDR1 DFQATT and CDR2 SNEGSKA (reference sequence). The ends were cut back, 3 bases at V and 6 bases at J, with 9 bases in the middle. This chain's CDR3 is CSARSVSEQYF. The CDR3 coding sequence is TGCAGTGCTAGGTCAGTGTCCGAGCAGTACTTC.

The chain carries TRBV3-1 (or the pseudogene TRBV3-2) and TRBJ1-1; no clear D. The germline V and J ends were trimmed by 3 bases and 5 bases, with 22 bases remaining between them. This CDR3 comprises 17 residues. Looked up from germline, CDR1 is LGHDT and CDR2 is YNNKEL (reference sequence). CDR3 bases: TGTGCCAGCAGCCAGAAGGCACGGACTCTTACCCGAACTGAAGCTTTCTTT. Amino acids: CASSQKARTLTRTEAFF.

The chain links TRBV6-2 or TRBV6-3 to TRBJ1-6; the D gene is possibly TRBD1 (5 bases). Looked up from germline, CDR1 is MNHEY and CDR2 is SVGEGT. V was pared by 2 bases and J by 9 bases, with 5 bases between. The CDR3 extends over 12 amino acids. CDR3: CASSYQGSPLHF. CDR3 in DNA: TGTGCCAGCAGTTACCAGGGTTCACCCCTCCACTTT.

CDR3 amino acids: CASSQDRLANPYNEQFF. CDR3 nucleotide sequence: TGTGCCAGCAGCCAAGATCGGCTCGCCAACCCCTACAATGAGCAGTTCTTC. V is TRBV4-2 and J is TRBJ2-1; D unresolved. V lost 0 bases, J lost 2 bases, and 14 bases lay in between. This CDR3 spans 17 amino acids. The V gene's germline CDR1 is LGHNA and CDR2 YNFKEQ.

This clone has just one count. The chain has TRBV7-9 and TRBJ2-3; D may be TRBD1 (6 bases). V lost 2 bases to trimming and J lost 5 bases, with 14 bases between them. CDR3 length equals 15 residues. The germline V gene encodes CDR1 SEHNR and CDR2 FQNEAQ (reference sequence). This chain's CDR3 is CASSLITGRQDTQYF. The DNA of the CDR3 is TGTGCCAGCAGCTTAATAACAGGGCGTCAAGATACGCAGTATTTT.

The chain is built from TRBV10-2 and TRBJ2-1; D is unclear. The CDR3 totals 18 residues. CDR1 and CDR2 from the germline V gene are WSHSY and SAAADI. Trimming shortened V by 6 bases and J by 0 bases, and 21 bases separated the two germline ends. The CDR3 nucleotides read TGCGCCAGCAGCCTCCCGTCAGGAGTGGTTAGCTCCTACAATGAGCAGTTCTTC. Protein: CASSLPSGVVSSYNEQFF.

The rearrangement joins TRBV7-2 to TRBJ1-2; weak D call: TRBD1 (6 bases). Germline CDR1 reads SGHTA; CDR2 reads FQGNSA. The ends were cut back, 4 bases at V and 0 bases at J, with 15 bases in the middle. The CDR3 consists of 16 residues. Here the CDR3 DNA reads TGTGCCAGCAGCTGGGGTGGAGGGGGAGCTAACTATGGCTACACCTTC. It encodes CASSWGGGGANYGYTF.